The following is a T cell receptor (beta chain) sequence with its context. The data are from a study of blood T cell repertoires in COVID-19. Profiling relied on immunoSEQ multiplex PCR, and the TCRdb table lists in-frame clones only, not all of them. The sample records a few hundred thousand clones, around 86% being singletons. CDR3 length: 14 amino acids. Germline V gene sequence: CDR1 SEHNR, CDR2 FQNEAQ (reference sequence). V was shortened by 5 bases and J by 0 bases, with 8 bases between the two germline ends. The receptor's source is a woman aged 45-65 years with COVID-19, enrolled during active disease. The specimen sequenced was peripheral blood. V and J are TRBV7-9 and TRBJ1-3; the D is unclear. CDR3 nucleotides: TGTGCCAGCAGCCCCTCGGTCTCTGGAAACACCATATATTTT. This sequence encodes CASSPSVSGNTIYF. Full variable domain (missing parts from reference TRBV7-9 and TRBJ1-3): DTGVSQNPRHKITKRGQNVTFRCDPISEHNRLYWYRQTLGQGPEFLTYFQNEAQLEKSRLLSDRFSAERPKGSFSTLEIQRTEQGDSAMYLCASSPSVSGNTIYFGEGSWLTVV.